These T cell receptor beta chains were read from a single sample in a study of identifying expanded T cells in peripheral blood. Profiled with immunoSEQ multiplex PCR; TCRdb holds only in-frame clones, not every one. The data contain roughly 61,000 clones, roughly 89% of them singletons. The sample taken for sequencing was blood. The receptors here all came from a person between 18 and 75 years old in good health. The CDR3 runs from the conserved cysteine through the conserved F or W. A D gene is named only where the DNA matches it firmly. Expanded clones are given a class, and other clones once, few, many or no size at all.

clone size | D gene | J gene | V gene | CDR3 protein | CDR3 DNA
NA | NA | TRBJ2-5 | TRBV9 | CASSVKSRETQYF | TGTGCCAGCAGCGTAAAGAGCCGGGAGACCCAGTACTTC
NA | TRBD2 | TRBJ2-3 | TRBV5-4 | CASSSLAGDTQYF | TGTGCCAGCAGCTCCTTAGCGGGGGATACGCAGTATTTT
NA | NA | TRBJ2-2 | TRBV19 | CASSILGAGDTGELFF | TGTGCCAGTAGTATATTAGGGGCAGGAGACACCGGGGAGCTGTTTTTT
few | NA | TRBJ2-3 | TRBV7-2 | CASSFHPATDTQYF | TGTGCCAGCAGCTTTCATCCCGCCACAGATACGCAGTATTTT
once | NA | TRBJ2-5 | TRBV7-9 | CASSPGLRGSYQETQYF | TGTGCCAGCAGCCCGGGCTTGCGGGGAAGTTACCAAGAGACCCAGTACTTC
NA | NA | TRBJ1-5 | TRBV28 | CASSFDTTIMAQHF | TGTGCCAGCAGTTTTGACACCACCATCATGGCCCAGCATTTT
NA | NA | TRBJ1-5 | TRBV19 | CASSGGPHQPQHF | TGTGCCAGTAGTGGGGGCCCCCATCAGCCCCAGCATTTT
NA | NA | TRBJ2-7 | TRBV27 | CASSPWDTVYEQYF | TGTGCCAGCAGTCCTTGGGACACCGTTTACGAGCAGTACTTC
NA | NA | TRBJ2-5 | TRBV5-1 | CASSLGGTQETQYF | TGCGCCAGCAGCTTGGGCGGGACTCAAGAGACCCAGTACTTC
NA | NA | TRBJ2-2 | TRBV28 | CASSTMGGGYTGELFF | TGTGCCAGCAGTACTATGGGAGGGGGGTACACCGGGGAGCTGTTTTTT
NA | NA | TRBJ1-3 | TRBV29-1 | CSVPGEGGNTIYF | TGCAGCGTACCGGGCGAGGGGGGAAACACCATATATTTT
NA | NA | TRBJ2-7 | TRBV19 | CASSHLSSYEQYF | TGTGCCAGTAGTCATCTAAGCTCCTACGAGCAGTACTTC
NA | TRBD2 | TRBJ2-3 | TRBV15 | CATSRGTSGPDTQYF | TGTGCCACCAGCAGAGGAACTAGCGGCCCAGATACGCAGTATTTT
NA | NA | TRBJ1-1 | TRBV19 | CASSLGEWEAFF | TGTGCCAGTAGTCTTGGGGAGTGGGAAGCTTTCTTT
once | NA | TRBJ2-1 | TRBV4-3 | CASSQASYGSNEQFF | TGCGCCAGCAGCCAAGCGTCATACGGGAGCAATGAGCAGTTCTTC
few | TRBD1 | TRBJ1-2 | TRBV18 | CASSPGTAIYGYTF | TGTGCCAGCTCACCAGGGACAGCGATTTATGGCTACACCTTC
NA | TRBD1 | TRBJ1-5 | TRBV5-1 | CASSLGTGTGNQPQHF | TGCGCCAGCAGCTTGGGGACAGGGACTGGCAATCAGCCCCAGCATTTT
NA | NA | TRBJ2-1 | TRBV9 | CASSAGLNNEQFF | TGTGCCAGCAGCGCCGGACTAAACAATGAGCAGTTCTTC
NA | TRBD2 | TRBJ2-2 | TRBV6-6 | CASSYSASGMAGELFF | TGTGCCAGCAGTTACTCTGCTAGCGGGATGGCGGGGGAGCTGTTTTTT
NA | TRBD2 | TRBJ2-5 | TRBV11-2 | CASSLGSGGETQYF | TGTGCCAGCAGCTTAGGATCGGGAGGCGAGACCCAGTACTTC
once | TRBD1 | TRBJ2-1 | TRBV7-8 | CASSLGDRGYEQFF | TGTGCCAGCAGCTTAGGGGACAGGGGTTATGAGCAGTTCTTC
NA | TRBD1 | TRBJ1-1 | TRBV29-1 | CSVGQDANTEAFF | TGCAGCGTAGGACAGGACGCGAACACTGAAGCTTTCTTT
NA | NA | TRBJ1-4 | TRBV18 | CASSPLSGQLNEKLFF | TGTGCCAGCTCACCTCTATCGGGGCAGCTAAACGAAAAACTGTTTTTT
NA | NA | TRBJ2-7 | TRBV5-1 | CASSLDGGRYEQYF | TGCGCCAGCAGCTTGGATGGAGGGCGCTACGAGCAGTACTTC
NA | TRBD1 | TRBJ2-7 | TRBV7-7 | CASSLRQGYEQYF | TGTGCCAGCAGCTTAAGACAGGGGTACGAGCAGTACTTC
NA | NA | TRBJ1-2 | TRBV5-1 | CASTAGHGYTF | TGCGCCAGCACAGCAGGGCATGGCTACACCTTC
NA | NA | TRBJ1-1 | TRBV7-6 | CASSLGRSLVQRNTEAFF | TGTGCCAGCAGCTTAGGTCGTTCGCTAGTGCAGCGGAACACTGAAGCTTTCTTT
NA | NA | TRBJ2-1 | TRBV5-6 | CASSFRGGKYNEQFF | TGTGCCAGCAGCTTTAGAGGGGGGAAATACAATGAGCAGTTCTTC
NA | NA | TRBJ2-5 | TRBV28 | CATQVGSGFQETQYF | TGTGCCACCCAAGTTGGGAGCGGGTTCCAAGAGACCCAGTACTTC
NA | TRBD2 | TRBJ2-1 | TRBV28 | CASSSLAGRAYNEQFF | TGTGCCAGCAGTTCACTAGCCGGGAGGGCCTACAATGAGCAGTTCTTC
few | NA | TRBJ2-5 | TRBV20-1 | CSAQHQETQYF | TGCAGTGCTCAACATCAAGAGACCCAGTACTTC
NA | NA | TRBJ1-5 | TRBV7-2 | CASSFIGANQPQHF | TGTGCCAGCAGCTTCATCGGAGCAAATCAGCCCCAGCATTTT
NA | TRBD1 | TRBJ1-1 | TRBV6-5 | CASSYYRGLHTEAFF | TGTGCCAGCAGTTATTACAGGGGGCTCCACACTGAAGCTTTCTTT
NA | NA | TRBJ2-3 | TRBV28 | CASSLQGHTQYF | TGTGCCAGCAGCTTGCAGGGCCATACGCAGTATTTT
NA | NA | TRBJ1-2 | TRBV2 | CANPIQGLFF | TGTGCCAATCCGATACAGGGTCTCTTCTTC
NA | NA | TRBJ2-1 | TRBV28 | CASSYRYNEQFF | TGTGCCAGCAGCTATCGTTACAATGAGCAGTTCTTC
NA | TRBD2 | TRBJ2-1 | TRBV10-3 | CAIRVGLAEYNEQFF | TGTGCCATCAGGGTGGGACTAGCTGAGTACAATGAGCAGTTCTTC
NA | NA | TRBJ1-1 | TRBV2 | CASSPGRLNTEAFF | TGTGCCAGCAGCCCCGGACGGCTGAACACTGAAGCTTTCTTT
NA | NA | TRBJ2-1 | TRBV28 | CASSSLAPNEQFF | TGTGCCAGCAGTTCTCTCGCCCCCAATGAGCAGTTCTTC
once | TRBD2 | TRBJ2-1 | TRBV2 | CASILAGGTEQFF | TGTGCCAGCATACTAGCGGGGGGGACTGAGCAGTTCTTC
NA | NA | TRBJ1-1 | TRBV27 | CASSLVARTEAFF | TGTGCCAGCAGTTTGGTGGCGCGGACTGAAGCTTTCTTT
NA | TRBD1 | TRBJ1-6 | TRBV19 | CASSIRDSDSPLHF | TGTGCCAGTAGTATTAGGGACAGTGATTCACCCCTCCACTTT
NA | NA | TRBJ2-7 | TRBV9 | CASSVVGGGMDEQYF | TGTGCCAGCAGCGTAGTGGGAGGTGGGATGGACGAGCAGTACTTC
NA | TRBD1 | TRBJ2-7 | TRBV5-6 | CASSLTGGYEQYF | TGTGCCAGCAGCTTGACAGGGGGCTACGAGCAGTACTTC
NA | NA | TRBJ2-5 | TRBV15 | CATSRDFTGGETQYF | TGTGCCACCAGCAGAGATTTTACGGGCGGGGAGACCCAGTACTTC
NA | NA | TRBJ1-1 | TRBV9 | CASRGVNTNTEAFF | TGTGCCAGCAGGGGAGTCAACACGAACACTGAAGCTTTCTTT
NA | NA | TRBJ2-1 | TRBV5-3 | CARSPAPGLRSNEQFF | TGTGCCAGAAGTCCCGCCCCAGGGCTTCGGTCGAATGAGCAGTTCTTC
few | NA | TRBJ2-7 | TRBV19 | CASSNGYEQYF | TGTGCCAGCTCTAATGGCTACGAGCAGTACTTC
NA | NA | TRBJ1-4 | TRBV28 | CASSSNEKLFF | TGTGCCAGCAGTTCGAATGAAAAACTGTTTTTT
once | NA | TRBJ2-1 | TRBV2 | CATALRGARNEQFF | TGTGCCACCGCCCTCCGAGGAGCGAGGAATGAGCAGTTCTTC
NA | TRBD2 | TRBJ2-2 | TRBV19 | CASKGGRTGELFF | TGTGCCAGTAAAGGCGGGAGGACCGGGGAGCTGTTTTTT
NA | TRBD2 | TRBJ2-2 | TRBV10-3 | CATLPTSGGAGTGELFF | TGTGCCACACTCCCGACTAGCGGGGGGGCGGGCACCGGGGAGCTGTTTTTT
NA | TRBD2 | TRBJ2-3 | TRBV7-2 | CASSSGLAGGADTQYF | TGTGCCAGCAGCTCCGGACTAGCGGGAGGTGCAGATACGCAGTATTTT
NA | NA | TRBJ2-7 | TRBV11-2 | CASSLGSASYFYEQYF | TGTGCCAGCAGCTTAGGGTCAGCCTCCTACTTTTACGAGCAGTACTTC
NA | TRBD1 | TRBJ2-3 | TRBV6-4 | CASSNGTGGTDTQYF | TGTGCCAGCAGCAACGGGACAGGGGGCACAGATACGCAGTATTTT
NA | NA | TRBJ2-1 | TRBV6-4 | CASSERQASSEEQFF | TGTGCCAGCAGTGAGAGGCAGGCCAGCAGCGAAGAGCAGTTCTTC
NA | NA | TRBJ2-7 | TRBV18 | CASSPPSAGISYEQYF | TGTGCCAGCTCACCACCTTCGGCGGGGATCTCCTACGAGCAGTACTTC